A single sample gave rise to the 21 T cell receptor beta chains below, sequenced in a study of Ad26.COV2.S vaccination and SARS-CoV-2 variants. TCRdb's table, derived via immunoSEQ multiplex PCR, lists solely in-frame clones and lacks some. The data contain 320,000 or so clones, roughly 90% of them singletons. Treatment meaning: about 20 received Ad26.COV2.S at low or high dose, single or two shots; 5 received placebo; per-sample allocation not given. Day 63 after the first injection of vaccine or placebo was the sampling time. Sequences were derived from peripheral blood, sampled in a trial of Ad26.COV2.S vaccine versus placebo. The receptors shown here come from a person aged 18-65 years who received the Ad26.COV2.S COVID-19 vaccine or a placebo.

This chain uses TRBV19 with TRBJ1-5; maybe TRBD1 (5 bases). Per germline, CDR1 LNHDA and CDR2 SQIVND (reference sequence). The CDR3 consists of 16 residues. V gave up 5 bases and J gave up 7 bases, with 21 bases separating them. The CDR3 sequence: CASSPSFGEWGQPQHF. CDR3 DNA: TGTGCCAGTAGTCCCTCTTTCGGGGAGTGGGGCCAGCCCCAGCATTTT.

V is TRBV9 and J is TRBJ2-3, with D hard to call. Germline loops: CDR1 SGDLS, CDR2 YYNGEE. With 3 bases removed from V and 2 bases from J, the gap between germline ends came to 7 bases. CDR3 size: 13 residues. In DNA form, the CDR3 reads TGTGCCAGCAGCGCCCGACACACAGATACGCAGTATTTT. Translation: CASSARHTDTQYF.

V is TRBV3-1 (or the pseudogene TRBV3-2) and J is TRBJ2-3, with 10 nucleotides matching TRBD2. The CDR3 loop spans 15 amino acids. Germline trimming cut 5 bases from V and 1 base from J; bases unmatched to any gene: 3. Germline CDR1 reads LGHDT; CDR2 reads YNNKEL (reference sequence). The CDR3 region is CASSATSGGTDTQYF. DNA for the CDR3: TGTGCCAGCAGCGCAACTAGCGGGGGCACAGATACGCAGTATTTT.

The V call is TRBV4-1, the J call TRBJ2-3; 8 positions agree with TRBD2. V was pared by 4 bases and J by 13 bases, with 10 bases of the junction left unmatched. There are 13 residues in the CDR3. CDR1 is MGHRA, CDR2 YSYEKL, per germline. Here the CDR3 reads CASSLVSGAVEYF. CDR3 nucleotides: TGCGCCAGCAGCCTTGTTAGCGGGGCGGTGGAGTATTTT.

In nucleotides, the CDR3 is TGTGCCAGCTCTACCTTAATCTCTGCGGTGAACACTGAAGCTTTCTTT. Its translation is CASSTLISAVNTEAFF. The chain recombines TRBV27 with TRBJ1-1; D gene uncertain. Germline V gene lookup returns CDR1 MNHEY and CDR2 SMNVEV (reference sequence). The CDR3 covers 16 residues. Trimming left V 8 bases short and J 0 bases short, with 19 bases between.

Only one count was recorded for this clone. The CDR3 protein is CAWSVVRTSGNTDTQYF. The CDR3 bases are TGTGCCTGGAGTGTCGTGAGGACTAGCGGGAATACGGATACGCAGTATTTT. The rearrangement uses TRBV30 and TRBJ2-3, with 12 bases matching TRBD2. Trimming cost V 0 bases and J 6 bases; bases outside gene matches: 10. Per germline, CDR1 GTSNPN and CDR2 SVGIG (reference sequence). The CDR3 contains 17 residues.

V usage is TRBV19 and J usage is TRBJ2-7; D may be TRBD2 (6 bases). Germline lookup yields CDR1 LNHDA and CDR2 SQIVND (reference sequence). This CDR3 has 17 amino acids. Trimming cost V 0 bases and J 2 bases, with 17 bases left between them. CDR3 loop: CASSIDPALEGTYEQYF. The CDR3 nucleotides are TGTGCCAGTAGTATAGATCCAGCTTTGGAGGGGACCTACGAGCAGTACTTC.

The rearrangement uses TRBV29-1 and TRBJ1-1; perhaps TRBD1 as D (6 bases). Germline CDR1 reads SQVTM; CDR2 reads ANQGSEA. V lost 7 bases, J lost 4 bases, and 19 bases lay in between. The CDR3 has 14 residues. CDR3 in amino acids: CSAALTGSGTEAFF. In DNA, the CDR3 is TGCAGCGCGGCTCTAACAGGGTCCGGCACTGAAGCTTTCTTT.

V gene TRBV6-2 or TRBV6-3 combines with J gene TRBJ2-7, with no clear D. From germline, CDR1 is MNHEY and CDR2 SVGEGT. This CDR3 region has 14 residues. Trimming took 6 bases from V and 4 from J, leaving 16 bases between them. The CDR3 nucleotides read TGTGCCAGCAGCCTACCCGGTCGAGTTTACGAGCAGTACGTC. Translated: CASSLPGRVYEQYV.

This chain links TRBV6-5 with TRBJ2-1, with 8 bases matching TRBD2. The germline CDR1 and CDR2 sequences are MNHEY and SVGAGI. The CDR3 spans 11 residues. The junction had 7 bases not matched to a gene; V was cut back by 6 bases and J by 15 bases. The CDR3 spells CASRFSGEGFF. For the CDR3, the DNA is TGTGCCAGCAGGTTTAGCGGGGAGGGGTTCTTC.

The rearrangement links TRBV18 to TRBJ1-4; 7 bases align to TRBD1. V gave up 0 bases and J gave up 11 bases; unmatched junction bases: 3. This CDR3 region has 13 residues. Per germline, CDR1 KGHSH and CDR2 LQKENI. This CDR3 reads CASSPPSQGKLFF. For the CDR3, the DNA is TGTGCCAGCTCACCACCATCACAGGGGAAACTGTTTTTT. The full variable domain, rest sourced from reference TRBV18 and TRBJ1-4, is NAGVMQNPRHLVRRRGQEARLRCSPMKGHSHVYWYRQLPEEGLKFMVYLQKENIIDESGMPKERFSAEFPKEGPSILRIQQVVRGDSAAYFCASSPPSQGKLFFGSGTQLSVL.

J is TRBJ1-5 and V is TRBV10-3, with D hard to call. Germline V gene lookup returns CDR1 ENHRY and CDR2 SYGVKD. This CDR3 is built from 12 residues. Trimming took 2 bases from V and 6 from J, leaving 5 bases between them. DNA for the CDR3: TGTGCCATCAGTGAGCGGGGTCAGCCCCAGCATTTT. Translated: CAISERGQPQHF.

This chain uses TRBV14 with TRBJ2-2, with TRBD1 as a possible D gene (5 bases). Trimming removed 7 bases at V and 0 bases at J, with 12 bases between. Germline V gives CDR1 SGHDN, CDR2 FVKESK. This CDR3 contains 15 residues. CDR3 nucleotides: TGTGCCAGCACCCACAGGAAATCGAACACCGGGGAGCTGTTTTTT. Translated, it gives CASTHRKSNTGELFF.

V and J are TRBV6-5 and TRBJ1-1; a weak D match, TRBD1 (5 bases). This CDR3 contains 14 residues. V lost 1 base to trimming and J lost 1 base, with 7 bases between them. Germline assignment: CDR1 MNHEY and CDR2 SVGAGI. The CDR3 sequence is CASSYYGTNTEAFF. The CDR3 DNA reads as TGTGCCAGCAGTTACTACGGGACGAACACTGAAGCTTTCTTT.

The rearrangement uses TRBV25-1 and TRBJ2-7; 8 nucleotides match TRBD1. Germline V lookup: CDR1 MGHDK, CDR2 SYGVNS. The junction had 10 bases not matched to a gene; V was cut back by 6 bases and J by 6 bases. CDR3 length: 14 amino acids. CDR3: CASRGQGASAEQYF. The CDR3 DNA reads TGTGCCAGCAGGGGGCAGGGGGCGTCGGCCGAGCAGTACTTC.

V is TRBV6-7 and J is TRBJ2-2; D might be TRBD1 (6 bases). TRBV6-7 is labeled an ORF, and its function is uncertain. The V gene lost 3 bases and the J gene lost 4 bases, with 15 bases spanning the gap. The CDR3 extends over 16 amino acids. This chain's CDR3 is CASSYVVGGGTGELFF. CDR3 DNA sequence: TGTGCCAGCAGTTATGTGGTAGGGGGTGGCACCGGGGAGCTGTTTTTT.

The chain combines TRBV19 with TRBJ1-5; 8 nucleotides agree with TRBD1. The junction had 13 bases not matched to a gene; V was cut back by 2 bases and J by 7 bases. Germline V gene sequence: CDR1 LNHDA, CDR2 SQIVND (reference sequence). The CDR3 covers 17 residues. The CDR3 protein is CASSIRGGQEASQPQHF. CDR3 nucleotide sequence: TGTGCCAGTAGTATAAGAGGGGGACAGGAGGCGTCCCAGCCCCAGCATTTT.

V and J are TRBV7-2 and TRBJ1-6; no firm D call. The germline gives CDR1 SGHTA, CDR2 FQGNSA. V lost 1 base and J 2 bases, leaving 9 bases between the germline ends. CDR3 length: 16 residues. CDR3 sequence: CASSLGTGAYNSPLHF. The DNA of the CDR3 is TGTGCCAGCAGCTTAGGGACCGGAGCCTATAATTCACCCCTCCACTTT.

V gene TRBV6-5 combines with J gene TRBJ1-2; D unclear. This CDR3 has 11 residues. V was pared by 7 bases and J by 3 bases, with 6 bases between. Germline-derived CDR1 and CDR2 are MNHEY and SVGAGI. CDR3 sequence (DNA): TGTGCCAGCACCGGGGACTATGGCTACACCTTC. The encoded protein is CASTGDYGYTF.

V usage is TRBV2 and J usage is TRBJ2-7; D is unresolved. Between the trimmed V and J ends, which lost 3 bases and 1 base, there was a span of 13 bases. Germline V lookup: CDR1 SNHLY, CDR2 FYNNEI. The CDR3 is 15 amino acids. CDR3 nucleotide sequence: TGTGCCAGCAGTGAGAACAGTATTCTATCCTACGAGCAGTACTTC. Translation gives CASSENSILSYEQYF.

The chain has TRBV7-2 and TRBJ2-7, with D hard to call. V dropped 1 base and J dropped 3 bases, with 22 bases sitting between them. The CDR3 runs 18 residues. Germline CDR1 is SGHTA and CDR2 is FQGNSA. The CDR3 region is CASSLVVSTGGNFYEQYF. CDR3 nucleotides: TGTGCCAGCAGCTTAGTAGTAAGTACGGGTGGAAACTTCTACGAGCAGTACTTC.